These 20 T cell receptor beta chains were all obtained from the same sample, sequenced in a study of blood T cell repertoires in COVID-19. Sequencing was performed with immunoSEQ multiplex PCR; in TCRdb, only in-frame clones are kept and a portion is missing. The sample has around 220,000 clones, around 87% seen once; the top ten hold 9.5% to 13%. Sequenced sample: peripheral blood. These receptors were taken from a woman in her forties or fifties with COVID-19, enrolled during active disease.

The rearrangement links TRBV18 to TRBJ2-2; D gene unclear. V was pared by 3 bases and J by 5 bases, with 7 bases between. The V gene's germline CDR1 is KGHSH and CDR2 LQKENI. The CDR3 is 13 amino acids. For the CDR3, the DNA is TGTGCCAGCTCACCTTTGAGGACCGGGGAGCTGTTTTTT. Protein: CASSPLRTGELFF.

This clone was recorded only once. This chain uses TRBV2 with TRBJ2-5; tentatively, D is TRBD1 (5 bases). Germline V CDR1 and CDR2: SNHLY, FYNNEI. There are 14 residues in the CDR3. Trimming cost V 1 base and J 3 bases, with 9 bases left between them. CDR3 in amino acids: CASSEGQGKETQYF. The CDR3, as DNA: TGTGCCAGCAGTGAAGGGCAGGGTAAAGAGACCCAGTACTTC.

This clone has just one count. The V call is TRBV6-1, the J call TRBJ1-3; no firm D call. Germline CDR1 MNHNS, CDR2 SASEGT. There are 13 residues in the CDR3. Trimming shortened V by 2 bases and J by 4 bases, and 6 bases separated the two germline ends. The CDR3 loop is CASSETRGNTIYF. As DNA, the CDR3 is TGTGCCAGCAGTGAAACCCGGGGAAACACCATATATTTT.

The sample holds one count of this clone. The rearrangement links TRBV11-2 to TRBJ1-5, with 8 nucleotides matching TRBD1. J was trimmed by 7 bases and V by 5 bases; bases with no gene match: 10. The CDR3 length is 15 residues. Germline loops: CDR1 SGHAT, CDR2 FQNNGV. CDR3 loop: CASSLDRALGQPQHF. The CDR3, as DNA: TGTGCCAGCAGCCTGGACAGGGCCCTGGGGCAGCCCCAGCATTTT. Together with reference TRBV11-2 and TRBJ1-5, the CDR3 gives the full variable domain: EAGVAQSPRYKIIEKRQSVAFWCNPISGHATLYWYQQILGQGPKLLIQFQNNGVVDDSQLPKDRFSAERLKGVDSTLKIQPAKLEDSAVYLCASSLDRALGQPQHFGDGTRLSIL.

CDR3 in DNA: TGCGCCAGCAGCTTGGCCAGGGGAGAGCGGCAGTACTTC. Protein: CASSLARGERQYF. V usage is TRBV5-1 and J usage is TRBJ2-7, with a possible D match to TRBD1 (6 bases). The CDR3 runs to 13 residues. The V gene lost 0 bases and the J gene lost 9 bases, with 13 bases spanning the gap. The germline V gene encodes CDR1 SGHRS and CDR2 YFSETQ.

In DNA, the CDR3 is TGTGCCAGCAGCGGTGCGGATGAGCAGTTCTTC. The encoded protein is CASSGADEQFF. This chain links TRBV28 with TRBJ2-1; D not resolved. Looked up from germline, CDR1 is MDHEN and CDR2 is SYDVKM. The length of the CDR3 is 11 residues. V was shortened by 6 bases and J by 8 bases, with 8 bases between the two germline ends.

CDR3 bases: TGTGCCACCAGTGATTTCACCTACAATGAGCAGTTCTTC. Translating it yields CATSDFTYNEQFF. The chain carries TRBV24-1 and TRBJ2-1, with no clear D. The CDR3 is 13 amino acids. V lost 1 base and J 2 bases, leaving 2 bases between the germline ends. The V gene's germline CDR1 is KGHDR and CDR2 SFDVKD.

The sample holds one count of this clone. The chain recombines TRBV29-1 with TRBJ2-5; 7 nucleotides align to TRBD1. The V segment lost 7 bases and the J segment 4 bases; nucleotides outside the gene matches: 6. This CDR3 is built from 12 residues. Germline V gives CDR1 SQVTM, CDR2 ANQGSEA. The CDR3 region has the DNA TGCAGCGCCCTTAAGGGGGCAGAGACCCAGTACTTC. This sequence encodes CSALKGAETQYF.

The gene calls are TRBV7-9 and TRBJ2-3; D remains unclear. Germline V gene data show CDR1 as SEHNR and CDR2 as FQNEAQ (reference sequence). Trimming took off 1 base at V and 9 bases at J, with 14 bases between the two ends. The CDR3 runs to 14 residues. CDR3 protein: CASSLVASVGTQYF. In DNA, the CDR3 is TGTGCCAGCAGCTTAGTAGCATCGGTTGGAACGCAGTATTTT.

The chain links TRBV5-1 to TRBJ2-6; 12 bases line up with TRBD1. The CDR3 totals 19 residues. CDR1 and CDR2 from the germline V gene are SGHRS and YFSETQ. With V trimmed by 6 bases and J by 2 bases, 12 bases remained unmatched. CDR3 residues: CASTRDRGLVGAGANVLTF. The CDR3, as DNA: TGCGCCAGCACCCGGGACAGGGGGCTAGTGGGGGCTGGGGCCAACGTCCTGACTTTC.

This clone was detected once. The chain links TRBV27 to TRBJ2-2, with a tentative D call TRBD2 (5 bases). This CDR3 spans 15 amino acids. V was cut by 6 bases and J by 4 bases, with 15 bases left in between. Germline values: CDR1 MNHEY, CDR2 SMNVEV (reference sequence). The CDR3 DNA sequence: TGTGCCAGCAGACAACTAGGAATGGGCACCGGGGAGCTGTTTTTT. Residues: CASRQLGMGTGELFF.

The V call is TRBV6-1, the J call TRBJ2-7, with a possible D match to TRBD1 (6 bases). The V and J ends lost 1 base and 4 bases respectively, with 11 bases between them. This CDR3 contains 14 residues. Germline V CDR1 and CDR2: MNHNS, SASEGT. In nucleotides, the CDR3 is TGTGCCAGCAGTGAAGGAGACAGGAATTACGAGCAGTACGTC. As protein: CASSEGDRNYEQYV.

This rearrangement joins TRBV19 to TRBJ1-2; maybe TRBD1 (5 bases). Germline CDR1 is LNHDA and CDR2 is SQIVND (reference sequence). V gave up 3 bases and J gave up 2 bases, with 10 bases separating them. This CDR3 is built from 14 residues. Here the CDR3 reads CASSILSGNYGYTF. The DNA of the CDR3 is TGTGCCAGTAGTATCCTCTCAGGGAACTATGGCTACACCTTC.

The genes are TRBV3-1 (or the pseudogene TRBV3-2) and TRBJ1-1; D is uncertain. V lost 1 base, J lost 6 bases, and 6 bases lay in between. Germline-derived CDR1 and CDR2 are LGHDT and YNNKEL (reference sequence). This CDR3 is built from 12 residues. In DNA, the CDR3 is TGTGCCAGCAGCCAAGGGGCCGCTGAAGCTTTCTTT. This sequence encodes CASSQGAAEAFF.

The V gene is TRBV2, the J gene TRBJ2-3, with D perhaps matching TRBD2 (6 bases). The germline V gene has CDR1 SNHLY and CDR2 FYNNEI. This CDR3 spans 15 amino acids. With 6 bases removed from V and 0 bases from J, the gap between germline ends came to 13 bases. The CDR3 loop reads CASSTGRASTDTQYF. CDR3 in DNA: TGTGCCAGCAGCACCGGGAGAGCCAGCACAGATACGCAGTATTTT.

The V and J genes are TRBV21-1 and TRBJ2-1; the table names TRBD1, a call not compared with the DNA. TRBV21-1 is shown as a pseudogene. This CDR3 spans 20 amino acids. The CDR3 sequence is CASSKGMGNRGSISYNEQFF. The CDR3 DNA is TGTGCCAGCAGCAAAGGGATGGGAAACAGGGGTTCCATTTCCTACAATGAGCAGTTCTTC.

This rearrangement joins TRBV5-1 to TRBJ1-2; TRBD1 might be the D (5 bases). This CDR3 has 14 amino acids. Per the germline V gene, CDR1 is SGHRS and CDR2 is YFSETQ. V was shortened by 4 bases and J by 5 bases, with 15 bases between the two germline ends. CDR3 region: CASSPGGFRYGYTF. CDR3 in DNA: TGCGCCAGCAGCCCGGGGGGGTTTAGGTATGGCTACACCTTC. Variable domain in full (rest from reference TRBV5-1 and TRBJ1-2): KAGVTQTPRYLIKTRGQQVTLSCSPISGHRSVSWYQQTPGQGLQFLFEYFSETQRNKGNFPGRFSGRQFSNSRSEMNVSTLELGDSALYLCASSPGGFRYGYTFGSGTRLTVV.

This clone was recorded a few times. The V and J genes are TRBV7-6 and TRBJ1-2, with D unresolved. Germline assignment: CDR1 SGHVS and CDR2 FNYEAQ. Trimming cost V 5 bases and J 8 bases, with 21 bases left between them. CDR3 size: 15 residues. The CDR3 loop is CASSPVLREEGGYTF. In nucleotides, the CDR3 is TGTGCCAGCAGCCCCGTATTGAGGGAGGAGGGCGGCTACACCTTC.

V gene TRBV6-6 combines with J gene TRBJ1-4; TRBD1 might be the D (5 bases). Germline V lookup: CDR1 MNHNY, CDR2 SVGAGI (reference sequence). The CDR3 extends over 16 amino acids. Trimming left V 5 bases short and J 4 bases short, with 17 bases between. CDR3 residues: CASSPLERGRNEKLFF. CDR3 DNA sequence: TGTGCCAGCAGTCCGTTAGAAAGGGGCCGTAATGAAAAACTGTTTTTT.

V and J are TRBV5-5 and TRBJ2-1, with 13 bases identical to TRBD2. The ends lost 1 base at V and 9 bases at J; junction bases unmatched: 4. The CDR3 contains 15 residues. Germline CDR1 reads SGHKS; CDR2 reads YYEKEE (reference sequence). CDR3 amino acids: CASSLTSGGVVEQFF. The DNA of the CDR3 is TGTGCCAGCAGCTTGACTAGCGGGGGGGTCGTTGAGCAGTTCTTC.